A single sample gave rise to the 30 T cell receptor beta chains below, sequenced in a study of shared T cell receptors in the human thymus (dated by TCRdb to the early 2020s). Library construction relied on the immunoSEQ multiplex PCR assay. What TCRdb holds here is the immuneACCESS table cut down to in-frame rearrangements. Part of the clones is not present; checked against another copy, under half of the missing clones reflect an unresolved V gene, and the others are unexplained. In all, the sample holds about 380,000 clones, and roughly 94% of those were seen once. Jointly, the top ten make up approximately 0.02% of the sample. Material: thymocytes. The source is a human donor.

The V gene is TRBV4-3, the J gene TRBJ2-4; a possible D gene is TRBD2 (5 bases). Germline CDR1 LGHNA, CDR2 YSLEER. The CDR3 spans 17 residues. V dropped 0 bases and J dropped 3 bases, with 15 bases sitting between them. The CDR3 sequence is CASSQDGGLEVKNIQYF. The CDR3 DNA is TGCGCCAGCAGCCAAGATGGAGGTTTGGAGGTCAAAAACATTCAGTACTTC.

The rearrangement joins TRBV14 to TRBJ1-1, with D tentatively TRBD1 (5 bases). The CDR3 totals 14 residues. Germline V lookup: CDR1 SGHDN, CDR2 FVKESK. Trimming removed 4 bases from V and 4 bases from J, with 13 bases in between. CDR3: CASSPQGYGTEAFF. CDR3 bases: TGTGCCAGCAGCCCGCAGGGATACGGCACTGAAGCTTTCTTT. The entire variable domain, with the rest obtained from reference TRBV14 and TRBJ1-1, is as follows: EAGVTQFPSHSVIEKGQTVTLRCDPISGHDNLYWYRRVMGKEIKFLLHFVKESKQDESGMPNNRFLAERTGGTYSTLKVQPAELEDSGVYFCASSPQGYGTEAFFGQGTRLTVV.

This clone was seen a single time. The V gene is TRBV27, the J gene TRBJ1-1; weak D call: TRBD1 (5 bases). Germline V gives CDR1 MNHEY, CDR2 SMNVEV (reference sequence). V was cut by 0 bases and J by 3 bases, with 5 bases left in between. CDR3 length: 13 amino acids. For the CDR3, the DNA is TGTGCCAGCAGTTTATCGGGACACACTGAAGCTTTCTTT. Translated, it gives CASSLSGHTEAFF.

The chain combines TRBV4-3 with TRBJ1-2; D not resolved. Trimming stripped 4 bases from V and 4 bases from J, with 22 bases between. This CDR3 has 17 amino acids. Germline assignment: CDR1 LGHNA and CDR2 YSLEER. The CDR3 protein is CASSRRVGQEGGYGYTF. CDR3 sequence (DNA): TGCGCCAGCAGCCGAAGAGTCGGGCAGGAAGGCGGCTATGGCTACACCTTC.

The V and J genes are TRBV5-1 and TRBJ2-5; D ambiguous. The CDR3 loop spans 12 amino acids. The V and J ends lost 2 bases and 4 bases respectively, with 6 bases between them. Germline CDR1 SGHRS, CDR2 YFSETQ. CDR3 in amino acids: CASSFSSETQYF. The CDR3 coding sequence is TGCGCCAGCAGCTTTTCCTCAGAGACCCAGTACTTC.

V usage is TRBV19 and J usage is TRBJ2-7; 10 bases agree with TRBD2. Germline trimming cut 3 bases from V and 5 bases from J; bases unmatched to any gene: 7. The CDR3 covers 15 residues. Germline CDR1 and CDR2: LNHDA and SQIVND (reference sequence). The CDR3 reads CASSMSGRASDEQYF. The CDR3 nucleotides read TGTGCCAGTAGTATGAGCGGGAGGGCCAGCGACGAGCAGTACTTC.

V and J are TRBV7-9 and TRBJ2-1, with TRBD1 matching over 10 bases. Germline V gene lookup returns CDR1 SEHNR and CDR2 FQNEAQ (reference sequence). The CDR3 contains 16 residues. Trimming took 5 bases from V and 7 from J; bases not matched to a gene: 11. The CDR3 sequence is CASSPVRTGGRNEQFF. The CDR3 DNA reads TGTGCCAGCAGCCCAGTCCGGACAGGGGGAAGGAATGAGCAGTTCTTC.

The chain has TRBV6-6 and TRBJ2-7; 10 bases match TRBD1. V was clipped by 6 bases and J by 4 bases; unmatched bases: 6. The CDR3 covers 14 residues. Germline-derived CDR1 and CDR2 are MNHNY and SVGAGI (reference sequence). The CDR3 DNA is TGTGCCAGCAGCGCCGGGACAGGGGTGTACGAGCAGTACTTC. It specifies CASSAGTGVYEQYF.

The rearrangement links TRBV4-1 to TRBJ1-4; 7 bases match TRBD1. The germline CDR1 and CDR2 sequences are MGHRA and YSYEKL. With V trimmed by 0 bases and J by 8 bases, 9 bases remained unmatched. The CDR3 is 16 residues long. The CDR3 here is CASSQDSEGAEEKLFF. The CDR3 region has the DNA TGCGCCAGCAGCCAAGATAGTGAGGGGGCGGAGGAAAAACTGTTTTTT.

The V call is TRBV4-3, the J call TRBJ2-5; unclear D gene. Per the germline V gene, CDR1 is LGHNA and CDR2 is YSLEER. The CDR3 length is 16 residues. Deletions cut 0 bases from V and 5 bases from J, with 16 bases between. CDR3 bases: TGCGCCAGCAGCCAAGATCTCTTTGGACCCGGGGAGACCCAGTACTTC. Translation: CASSQDLFGPGETQYF.

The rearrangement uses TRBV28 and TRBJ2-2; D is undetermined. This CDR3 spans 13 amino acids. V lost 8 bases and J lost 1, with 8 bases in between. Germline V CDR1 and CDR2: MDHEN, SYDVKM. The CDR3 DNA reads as TGTGCCAGCTTCAAAAGGAACACCGGGGAGCTGTTTTTT. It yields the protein CASFKRNTGELFF. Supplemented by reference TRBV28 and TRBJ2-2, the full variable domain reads DVKVTQSSRYLVKRTGEKVFLECVQDMDHENMFWYRQDPGLGLRLIYFSYDVKMKEKGDIPEGYSVSREKKERFSLILESASTNQTSMYLCASFKRNTGELFFGEGSRLTVL.

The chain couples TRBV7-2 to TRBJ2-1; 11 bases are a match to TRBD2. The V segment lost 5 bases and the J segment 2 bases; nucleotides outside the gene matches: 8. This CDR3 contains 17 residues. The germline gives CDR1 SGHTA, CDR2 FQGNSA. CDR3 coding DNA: TGTGCCAGCAGCGTACCGACTAGCGGGACCCCCTACAATGAGCAGTTCTTC. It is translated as CASSVPTSGTPYNEQFF.

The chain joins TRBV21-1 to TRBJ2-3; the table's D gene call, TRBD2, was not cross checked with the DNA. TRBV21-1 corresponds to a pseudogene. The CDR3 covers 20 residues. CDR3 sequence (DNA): TGTGCCAGCAGCAATAGCCGGGACACTAGCGGGAGGGCCCGTCTAGGTACGCAGTATTTT. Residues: CASSNSRDTSGRARLGTQYF.

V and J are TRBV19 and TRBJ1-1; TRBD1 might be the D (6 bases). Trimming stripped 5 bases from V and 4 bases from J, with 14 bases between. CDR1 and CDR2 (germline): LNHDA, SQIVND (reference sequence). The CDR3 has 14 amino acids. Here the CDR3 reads CASSGQRGTTEAFF. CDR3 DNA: TGTGCCAGTAGTGGGCAAAGGGGGACCACTGAAGCTTTCTTT.

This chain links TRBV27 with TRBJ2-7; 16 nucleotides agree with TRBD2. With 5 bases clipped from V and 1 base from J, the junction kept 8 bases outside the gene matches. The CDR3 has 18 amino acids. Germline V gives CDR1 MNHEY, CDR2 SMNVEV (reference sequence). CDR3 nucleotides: TGTGCCAGCAGTCCCCGGGGACTAGCGGGAGGGACATCCTACGAGCAGTACTTC. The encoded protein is CASSPRGLAGGTSYEQYF.

The CDR3 spells CASSDCGGRWSYEQYF. In nucleotides, the CDR3 is TGTGCCAGCAGTGACTGTGGCGGGAGGTGGTCCTACGAGCAGTACTTC. The chain employs TRBV6-4 and TRBJ2-7; 8 bases map to TRBD2. The CDR3 length is 16 residues. J lost 1 base, V lost 1 base, and 6 bases had no gene match. Germline CDR1 reads MRHNA; CDR2 reads SNTAGT.

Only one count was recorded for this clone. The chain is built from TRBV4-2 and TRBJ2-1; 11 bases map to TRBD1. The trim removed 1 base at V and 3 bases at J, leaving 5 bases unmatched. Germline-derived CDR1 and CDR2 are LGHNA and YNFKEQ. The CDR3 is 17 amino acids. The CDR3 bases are TGTGCCAGCAGCCAAGCATGGGACAGGGGGTACTACAATGAGCAGTTCTTC. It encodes CASSQAWDRGYYNEQFF.

CDR3 amino acids: CASRGPGLAGAEQYF. CDR3 sequence (DNA): TGTGCCAGCAGAGGACCGGGACTAGCGGGAGCCGAGCAGTACTTC. The chain joins TRBV6-1 to TRBJ2-7; 14 nucleotides line up with TRBD2. The CDR3 is 15 amino acids. CDR1 is MNHNS, CDR2 SASEGT, per germline. V trimming: 6 bases; J trimming: 6 bases; junction bases outside the gene matches: 7.

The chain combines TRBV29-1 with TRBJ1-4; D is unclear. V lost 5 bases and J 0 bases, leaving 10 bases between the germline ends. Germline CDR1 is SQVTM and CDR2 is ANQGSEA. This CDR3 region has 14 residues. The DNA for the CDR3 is TGCAGCGTTCTGTGGGTCGCAACTAATGAAAAACTGTTTTTT. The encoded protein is CSVLWVATNEKLFF.

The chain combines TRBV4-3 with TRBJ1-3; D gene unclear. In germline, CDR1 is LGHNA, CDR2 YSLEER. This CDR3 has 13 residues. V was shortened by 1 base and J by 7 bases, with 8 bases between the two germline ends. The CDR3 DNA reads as TGCGCCAGCAGCCAAGCGAGAGGGAACACCATATATTTT. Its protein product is CASSQARGNTIYF.

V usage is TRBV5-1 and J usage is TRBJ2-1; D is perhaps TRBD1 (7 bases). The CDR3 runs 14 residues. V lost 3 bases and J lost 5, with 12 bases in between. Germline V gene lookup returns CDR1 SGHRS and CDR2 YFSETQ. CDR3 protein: CASSSGGLNNEQFF. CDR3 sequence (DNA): TGCGCCAGCAGCTCAGGGGGACTGAACAATGAGCAGTTCTTC.

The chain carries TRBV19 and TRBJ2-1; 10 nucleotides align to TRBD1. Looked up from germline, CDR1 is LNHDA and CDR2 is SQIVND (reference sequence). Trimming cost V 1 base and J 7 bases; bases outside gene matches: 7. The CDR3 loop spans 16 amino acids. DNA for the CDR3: TGTGCCAGTAGTATAGGGACGGGACAGGGGAAGAATGAGCAGTTCTTC. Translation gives CASSIGTGQGKNEQFF.

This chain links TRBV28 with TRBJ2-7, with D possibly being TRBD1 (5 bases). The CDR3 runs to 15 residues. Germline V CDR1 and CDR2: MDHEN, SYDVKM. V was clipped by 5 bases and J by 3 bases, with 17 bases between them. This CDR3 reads CASSVDTQDDYEQYF. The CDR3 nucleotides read TGTGCCAGCAGTGTGGACACACAAGATGACTACGAGCAGTACTTC.

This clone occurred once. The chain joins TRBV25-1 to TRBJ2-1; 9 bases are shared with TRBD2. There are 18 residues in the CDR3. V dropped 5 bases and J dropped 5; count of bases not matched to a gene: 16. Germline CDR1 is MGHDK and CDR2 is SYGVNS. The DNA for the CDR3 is TGTGCCAGCAGTCGAGGTCGTTTCGGTCTAGCGGGGAACAATGAGCAGTTCTTC. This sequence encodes CASSRGRFGLAGNNEQFF.

The CDR3 region has the DNA TGTGCCAGCCGCCGGGGGGTTCTAGCAGATACGCAGTATTTT. Residues: CASRRGVLADTQYF. The chain recombines TRBV2 with TRBJ2-3; 7 nucleotides line up with TRBD2. V was clipped by 8 bases and J by 4 bases; unmatched bases: 9. Germline lookup yields CDR1 SNHLY and CDR2 FYNNEI. The CDR3 is made up of 14 amino acids.

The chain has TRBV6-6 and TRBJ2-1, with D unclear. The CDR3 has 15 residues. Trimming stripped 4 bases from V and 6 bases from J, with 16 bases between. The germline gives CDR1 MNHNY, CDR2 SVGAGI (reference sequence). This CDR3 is CASSSLDLGPNEQFF. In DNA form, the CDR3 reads TGTGCCAGCAGTTCCCTTGATCTCGGGCCCAATGAGCAGTTCTTC.

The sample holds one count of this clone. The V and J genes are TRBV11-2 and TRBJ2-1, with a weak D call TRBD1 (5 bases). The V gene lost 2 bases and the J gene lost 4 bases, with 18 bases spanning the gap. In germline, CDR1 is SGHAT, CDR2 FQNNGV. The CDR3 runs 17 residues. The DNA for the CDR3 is TGTGCCAGCAGCTTACTCAGGGAATGGTCTGGGTACAATGAGCAGTTCTTC. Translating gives CASSLLREWSGYNEQFF.

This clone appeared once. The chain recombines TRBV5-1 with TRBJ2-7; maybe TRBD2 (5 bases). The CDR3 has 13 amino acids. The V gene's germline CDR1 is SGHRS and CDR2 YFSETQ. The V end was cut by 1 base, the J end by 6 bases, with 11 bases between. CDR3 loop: CASSLLAFSEQYF. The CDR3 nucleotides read TGCGCCAGCAGCTTGCTAGCCTTCTCCGAGCAGTACTTC.

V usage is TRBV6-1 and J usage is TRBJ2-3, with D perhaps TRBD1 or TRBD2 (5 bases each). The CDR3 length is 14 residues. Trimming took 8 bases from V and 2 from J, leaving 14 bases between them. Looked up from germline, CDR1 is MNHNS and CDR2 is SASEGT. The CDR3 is CASPLGPPTDTQYF. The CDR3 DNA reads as TGTGCCAGCCCACTGGGACCCCCCACAGATACGCAGTATTTT.

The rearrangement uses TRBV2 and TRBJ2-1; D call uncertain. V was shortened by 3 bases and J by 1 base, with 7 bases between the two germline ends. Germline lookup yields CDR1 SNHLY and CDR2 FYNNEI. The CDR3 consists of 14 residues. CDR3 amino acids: CASSDLGSYNEQFF. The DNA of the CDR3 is TGTGCCAGCAGTGACCTGGGGTCCTACAATGAGCAGTTCTTC.